This T cell receptor beta chain was identified during a study of T cell responses to AZD1222 COVID-19 vaccine. About this clone itself: Its target is not known.

Overall study results and limits: The study found Spike-specific TCR breadth and depth rose after two AZD1222 doses. Just a handful of people given AZD1222 tested seropositive at baseline.

The CDR3 spans 17 residues. Germline V lookup: CDR1 MNHEY, CDR2 SVGEGT. Trimming took 5 bases from V and 2 from J; bases not matched to a gene: 7. TCRdb's table, derived via immunoSEQ multiplex PCR, lists solely in-frame clones and lacks some. This table holds some 140,000 clones, about 87% found once. The chain is built from TRBV6-2 or TRBV6-3 and TRBJ2-4; 12 bases map to TRBD2. This specimen was peripheral blood, taken on day 0 of AZD1222 vaccination. This clonotype originated in an adult in good health. CDR3 residues: CASSPALAGGPKNIQYF. CDR3 DNA sequence: TGTGCCAGCAGTCCGGCCCTAGCGGGGGGGCCCAAAAACATTCAGTACTTC.